The T cell receptor beta chain described here comes from a study of T cell repertoires in cytomegalovirus infection. Study at large: In the study, CMV epitopes included recently identified HLA-C-restricted and well-studied HLA-B-restricted ones.

As for this clonotype: As yet, its antigen is unknown.

Study-level findings and limits: Within the response measured ex vivo, HLA-C-restricted CMV-specific TCR beta clonotypes were dominant.

CDR1 and CDR2 from the germline V gene are MNHEY and SVGEGT. The CDR3 contains 15 residues. The V gene lost 2 bases and the J gene lost 6 bases, with 13 bases spanning the gap. TCRdb called the reads again in MiXCR, with one record for every CDR3 protein. The sample yields 95,000 to 150,000 distinct CDR3 sequences, 32% seen once. The sample in question was CD8+ T cells from cultured PBMCs, obtained from culture after CMV antigen stimulation. The sequence was obtained from a human donor in good health (CMV status not recorded). Some clones in this sample may be carry-over from other donors' samples. V and J are TRBV6-2 or TRBV6-3 and TRBJ1-4; D is unresolved. DNA for the CDR3: TGTGCCAGCAGTTACGTAAAGACATTTGATGAAAAACTGTTTTTT. This translates into CASSYVKTFDEKLFF.